The 18 T cell receptor beta chains below come from one sample, sequenced in a study of blood T cell repertoires in COVID-19. Measured with immunoSEQ multiplex PCR; TCRdb has only the in-frame clones, and not every one. The data hold roughly 300,000 clones, with 90% observed a single time. The material sequenced was PBMCs or T cells enriched from blood (not recorded which). The receptors here all came from a young woman who had recovered from COVID-19.

The V call is TRBV11-2, the J call TRBJ2-2; maybe TRBD2 (6 bases). The CDR3 contains 17 residues. Germline assignment: CDR1 SGHAT and CDR2 FQNNGV. V lost 1 base, J lost 4 bases, and 16 bases lay in between. This CDR3 is CASSLVRSLASTGELFF. The CDR3 region has the DNA TGTGCCAGCAGCTTAGTAAGGAGTCTAGCGTCCACCGGGGAGCTGTTTTTT.

The rearrangement uses TRBV2 and TRBJ1-2, with a tentative D call TRBD1 (6 bases). The ends were cut back, 6 bases at V and 2 bases at J, with 19 bases in the middle. Germline assignment: CDR1 SNHLY and CDR2 FYNNEI. This CDR3 has 16 amino acids. CDR3 in amino acids: CASSENYQQGNYGYTF. The CDR3 nucleotides are TGTGCCAGCAGCGAAAACTACCAACAGGGCAACTATGGCTACACCTTC.

This clone was seen only once. This chain links TRBV5-1 with TRBJ2-5, with 8 bases fitting TRBD1. Germline V gives CDR1 SGHRS, CDR2 YFSETQ. V was clipped by 7 bases and J by 5 bases; unmatched bases: 7. The CDR3 consists of 13 residues. CDR3 nucleotides: TGCGCCAGCGAGCAGGGGGCAGGGGAGACCCAGTACTTC. Amino acids: CASEQGAGETQYF.

The V and J genes are TRBV5-1 and TRBJ2-5, with TRBD2 matching over 9 bases. Germline V lookup: CDR1 SGHRS, CDR2 YFSETQ. The trim removed 3 bases at V and 4 bases at J, leaving 1 base unmatched. This CDR3 is built from 13 residues. The DNA of the CDR3 is TGCGCCAGCAGCTCACTAGCGGGAGAGACCCAGTACTTC. Translated, it gives CASSSLAGETQYF.

The genes are TRBV19 and TRBJ1-5; maybe TRBD1 (5 bases). There are 15 residues in the CDR3. With 7 bases removed from V and 4 bases from J, the gap between germline ends came to 17 bases. CDR1 and CDR2 from the germline V gene are LNHDA and SQIVND (reference sequence). The CDR3 sequence is CASTNSPHRNQPQHF. CDR3 coding DNA: TGTGCCAGTACCAACTCTCCTCACAGGAATCAGCCCCAGCATTTT.

The chain uses TRBV28 and TRBJ1-4; D uncertain. Trimming stripped 5 bases from V and 0 bases from J, with 13 bases between. The germline V gene has CDR1 MDHEN and CDR2 SYDVKM. The CDR3 has 16 amino acids. The CDR3 loop is CASSLTGVATNEKLFF. The CDR3 DNA reads as TGTGCCAGCAGTCTAACGGGAGTTGCAACTAATGAAAAACTGTTTTTT.

The V call is TRBV14, the J call TRBJ2-5; TRBD2 is a possible D gene (7 bases). Germline V gives CDR1 SGHDN, CDR2 FVKESK. The CDR3 length is 18 residues. The V gene lost 1 base and the J gene lost 1 base, with 19 bases spanning the gap. The CDR3 DNA reads as TGTGCCAGCAGCCAAGTGAGGACGGGGGGCCGACTCCAAGAGACCCAGTACTTC. Its protein product is CASSQVRTGGRLQETQYF.

The V gene is TRBV4-3, the J gene TRBJ2-2; perhaps TRBD2 as D (5 bases). Trimming stripped 5 bases from V and 0 bases from J, with 13 bases between. The CDR3 runs to 16 residues. Germline values: CDR1 LGHNA, CDR2 YSLEER. In DNA form, the CDR3 reads TGCGCCAGCAGCGAGTTCGGGAAGTCGAACACCGGGGAGCTGTTTTTT. Its protein is CASSEFGKSNTGELFF.

The chain carries TRBV18 and TRBJ1-1; 11 bases map to TRBD1. V shed 2 bases and J 5 bases; nucleotides not matched to a gene: 7. CDR3 size: 16 residues. Germline V gives CDR1 KGHSH, CDR2 LQKENI. The CDR3 region is CASSPFSGTGGTEAFF. As DNA, the CDR3 is TGTGCCAGCTCACCATTTTCCGGGACAGGGGGAACTGAAGCTTTCTTT.

There are a few counts of this clone. The chain joins TRBV7-2 to TRBJ2-1, with D tentatively TRBD1 (6 bases). Deletions cut 3 bases from V and 7 bases from J, with 10 bases between. The CDR3 is 13 amino acids. CDR1 SGHTA and CDR2 FQGNSA come from the germline V gene. The CDR3, as DNA: TGTGCCAGCAGCTTCTATCAGGGGAATGAGCAGTTCTTC. It translates to CASSFYQGNEQFF.

The J gene is TRBJ2-1, the V gene TRBV23-1; TRBD2 matches at 13 bases. TRBV23-1 carries the ORF label, with uncertain function. V dropped 4 bases and J dropped 3; count of bases not matched to a gene: 9. The CDR3 length is 18 residues. The CDR3 here is CASSRLAGGLGLYNEQFF. CDR3 bases: TGCGCCAGCAGTCGACTAGCGGGAGGTCTTGGTCTCTACAATGAGCAGTTCTTC.

A single count supports this clone. The V gene is TRBV5-5, the J gene TRBJ2-3; D possibly corresponds to TRBD1 (6 bases). V was cut by 3 bases and J by 2 bases, with 16 bases left in between. The CDR3 totals 16 residues. Germline assignment: CDR1 SGHKS and CDR2 YYEKEE (reference sequence). The CDR3 protein is CASSWDTLDVTDTQYF. The CDR3 DNA follows: TGTGCCAGCAGCTGGGACACATTAGATGTCACAGATACGCAGTATTTT.

This clone has just one count. The chain is built from TRBV7-2 and TRBJ1-5; no definite D call. Per the germline V gene, CDR1 is SGHTA and CDR2 is FQGNSA. Trimming cost V 1 base and J 0 bases, with 7 bases left between them. The CDR3 contains 15 residues. CDR3 sequence (DNA): TGTGCCAGCAGCTTAGTATCGGGTAGCAATCAGCCCCAGCATTTT. Translation: CASSLVSGSNQPQHF.

The chain employs TRBV6-4 and TRBJ1-2; TRBD1 agrees at 9 bases. Germline CDR1 reads MRHNA; CDR2 reads SNTAGT. CDR3 size: 14 residues. J was trimmed by 5 bases and V by 4 bases; bases with no gene match: 5. The CDR3 nucleotides are TGTGCCAGCAGTGTGGGACAGGGTACGTATGGCTACACCTTC. Its translation: CASSVGQGTYGYTF.

This clone was counted between two and nine times. The chain joins TRBV2 to TRBJ1-5, with D perhaps matching TRBD1 (6 bases). Germline V gene lookup returns CDR1 SNHLY and CDR2 FYNNEI. The CDR3 sequence is 14 residues long. V lost 8 bases, J lost 6 bases, and 17 bases lay in between. The CDR3, as DNA: TGTGCCAGCGGGCAGGGACAAAGTGCTCAGCCCCAGCATTTT. Translating gives CASGQGQSAQPQHF.

The chain is built from TRBV30 and TRBJ1-1; unclear D gene. The CDR3 consists of 11 residues. Germline CDR1 reads GTSNPN; CDR2 reads SVGIG (reference sequence). V lost 8 bases to trimming and J lost 3 bases, with 10 bases between them. CDR3 sequence: CAISQDTEAFF. The CDR3 DNA sequence: TGTGCCATATCCCAGGACACTGAAGCTTTCTTT. The whole variable domain, remainder taken from reference TRBV30 and TRBJ1-1, is SQTIHQWPATLVQPVGSPLSLECTVEGTSNPNLYWYRQAAGRGLQLLFYSVGIGQISSEVPQNLSASRPQDRQFILSSKKLLLSDSGFYLCAISQDTEAFFGQGTRLTVV.

V usage is TRBV2 and J usage is TRBJ2-1, with 9 bases matching TRBD2. Trimming at V came to 7 bases and at J to 3 bases, leaving 7 bases not matched to a gene. This CDR3 spans 15 amino acids. The germline CDR1 and CDR2 sequences are SNHLY and FYNNEI. The CDR3 DNA follows: TGTGCCAGCAAGAAGGGACTAGCCCTCTACAATGAGCAGTTCTTC. Translation: CASKKGLALYNEQFF. The full variable domain, rest sourced from reference TRBV2 and TRBJ2-1, is EPEVTQTPSHQVTQMGQEVILRCVPISNHLYFYWYRQILGQKVEFLVSFYNNEISEKSEIFDDQFSVERPDGSNFTLKIRSTKLEDSAMYFCASKKGLALYNEQFFGPGTRLTVL.

The chain carries TRBV19 and TRBJ2-2, with TRBD2 matching over 8 bases. Germline CDR1 LNHDA, CDR2 SQIVND (reference sequence). This CDR3 is built from 15 residues. V shed 5 bases and J 4 bases; nucleotides not matched to a gene: 6. The DNA of the CDR3 is TGTGCCAGTAGTGTCAGCGGGGGAACCACCGGGGAGCTGTTTTTT. It yields the protein CASSVSGGTTGELFF. The full variable domain, completed using reference TRBV19 and TRBJ2-2, is DGGITQSPKYLFRKEGQNVTLSCEQNLNHDAMYWYRQDPGQGLRLIYYSQIVNDFQKGDIAEGYSVSREKKESFPLTVTSAQKNPTAFYLCASSVSGGTTGELFFGEGSRLTVL.